This note documents a single T cell receptor (beta chain) sequence. These data are taken from a study of technical replicates of blood from a handful of donors. CDR1 MNHEY and CDR2 SMNVEV come from the germline V gene (reference sequence). The V and J ends lost 5 bases and 2 bases respectively, with 15 bases between them. The CDR3 runs to 15 residues. The repertoire was sequenced with immunoSEQ multiplex PCR; TCRdb's copy has only in-frame clones and lacks some. The sample lists about 85,000 clones; about 93% were seen once. The chain employs TRBV27 and TRBJ2-5; TRBD1 is a possible D gene (6 bases). The sequencing sample was made of T cells isolated from PBMCs. The origin of this receptor is a human donor in good health. As DNA, the CDR3 is TGTGCCAGCAGTCCTGACAGGCCCTATCAAGAGACCCAGTACTTC. This sequence encodes CASSPDRPYQETQYF.